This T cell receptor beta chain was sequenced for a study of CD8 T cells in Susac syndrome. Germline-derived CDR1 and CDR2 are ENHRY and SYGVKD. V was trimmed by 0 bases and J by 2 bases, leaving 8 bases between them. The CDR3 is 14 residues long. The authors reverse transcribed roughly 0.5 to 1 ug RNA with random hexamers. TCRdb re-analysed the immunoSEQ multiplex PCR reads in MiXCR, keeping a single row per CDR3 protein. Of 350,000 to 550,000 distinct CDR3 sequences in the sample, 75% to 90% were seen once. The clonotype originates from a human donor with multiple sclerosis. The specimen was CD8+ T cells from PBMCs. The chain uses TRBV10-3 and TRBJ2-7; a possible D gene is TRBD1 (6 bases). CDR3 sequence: CAISESSGAYEQYF. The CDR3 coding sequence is TGTGCCATCAGTGAGTCGTCAGGGGCCTACGAGCAGTACTTC.